The clone carrying this TCR beta chain was counted a few times. Sequenced by immunoSEQ multiplex PCR; TCRdb stores in-frame clones only, minus some. The table includes some 120,000 clones, just over 90% detected once. Between the trimmed V and J ends, which lost 5 bases and 3 bases, there was a span of 11 bases. The CDR3 runs to 14 residues. CDR1 and CDR2 from the germline V gene are SEHNR and FQNEAQ (reference sequence). The sample comes from a study of control samples from healthy donors and cancer patients. The rearrangement joins TRBV7-9 to TRBJ1-5; D not certain. The clonotype was recovered from a woman aged 18-29 years in good health. The sequencing input was blood. The CDR3 is CASSPPGNNQPQHF. In DNA, the CDR3 is TGTGCCAGCAGCCCCCCGGGGAACAATCAGCCCCAGCATTTT.